Each of the 23 T cell receptor beta chains below was sequenced from the same sample in a study of shared clonotypes between healthy human individuals. Here immunoSEQ multiplex PCR was the method, and the copy in TCRdb shows in-frame clones only, minus some. The top ten hold 0.13% of the sample, which has 2 million or so clones, roughly 96% seen once. Input material: naive CD4+ T cells sorted from blood. Subset described: CD45RA+ positively selected. Source of these receptors: a young man in good health.

CDR3 sequence (DNA): TGTGCCAGCAGTTTCTCTAGAGGAGCTTATCAGCCCCAGCATTTT. Protein: CASSFSRGAYQPQHF. The chain has TRBV28 and TRBJ1-5, with D uncertain. V lost 3 bases to trimming and J lost 5 bases, with 14 bases between them. The germline gives CDR1 MDHEN, CDR2 SYDVKM. The length of the CDR3 is 15 residues.

The chain has TRBV5-4 and TRBJ2-1; no clear D gene. In germline, CDR1 is SGHNT, CDR2 YYREEE (reference sequence). This CDR3 comprises 16 residues. V was trimmed by 2 bases and J by 0 bases, leaving 12 bases between them. CDR3 in amino acids: CASSLPGSSSYNEQFF. The CDR3 nucleotides are TGTGCCAGCAGCTTACCCGGGTCTAGCTCCTACAATGAGCAGTTCTTC.

CDR3 coding DNA: TGTGCCAGCAGCTTAGGTCCAGGGGGCAATCAGCCCCAGCATTTT. Protein sequence: CASSLGPGGNQPQHF. The rearrangement uses TRBV11-1 and TRBJ1-5; tentative D call: TRBD1 (6 bases). The CDR3 consists of 15 residues. The V gene lost 1 base and the J gene lost 2 bases, with 9 bases spanning the gap. From germline, CDR1 is SGHAT and CDR2 FQDESV (reference sequence).

As concerns this clone: Other DNA sequences from this sample encode an identical CDR3 as well. The chain is built from TRBV5-1 and TRBJ1-1, with D possibly being TRBD1 (5 bases). From germline, CDR1 is SGHRS and CDR2 YFSETQ. This CDR3 spans 13 amino acids. The V gene lost 2 bases and the J gene lost 5 bases, with 10 bases spanning the gap. CDR3 nucleotide sequence: TGCGCCAGCAGCTTACAGGAAGGTACTGAAGCTTTCTTT. This sequence encodes CASSLQEGTEAFF.

The chain combines TRBV5-6 with TRBJ2-7; D unresolved. Germline V gene sequence: CDR1 SGHDT, CDR2 YYEEEE. This CDR3 is 11 amino acids long. The V gene lost 1 base and the J gene lost 6 bases, with 5 bases spanning the gap. The CDR3 coding sequence is TGTGCCAGCAGCTTGATCTCCGAGCAGTACTTC. It yields the protein CASSLISEQYF.

The CDR3: CASSASKQGALGEQYF. The CDR3 nucleotides are TGTGCCAGCAGTGCCTCGAAGCAGGGGGCGCTTGGCGAGCAGTACTTC. The genes are TRBV25-1 and TRBJ2-7, with 8 bases matching TRBD1. The CDR3 has 16 residues. Looked up from germline, CDR1 is MGHDK and CDR2 is SYGVNS. V shed 4 bases and J 6 bases; nucleotides not matched to a gene: 14.

The chain recombines TRBV28 with TRBJ1-6; maybe TRBD1 (6 bases). V lost 6 bases, J lost 7 bases, and 19 bases lay in between. Germline CDR1 is MDHEN and CDR2 is SYDVKM. CDR3 length equals 16 residues. The CDR3 protein is CASREVGRGGNSPLHF. In DNA form, the CDR3 reads TGTGCCAGCAGGGAGGTGGGTCGGGGGGGCAATTCACCCCTCCACTTT.

This clone was counted many times. The CDR3: CASSPLVERNEQFF. The CDR3 DNA sequence: TGTGCCAGCTCACCATTGGTAGAACGCAATGAGCAGTTCTTC. V usage is TRBV18 and J usage is TRBJ2-1; D is undetermined. Trimming pared 2 bases from V and 6 bases from J, leaving 11 bases between. This CDR3 has 14 amino acids. Germline values: CDR1 KGHSH, CDR2 LQKENI.

The chain carries TRBV28 and TRBJ1-2; D perhaps matches TRBD1 (5 bases). This CDR3 comprises 13 residues. CDR1 is MDHEN, CDR2 SYDVKM, per germline. Trimming left V 4 bases short and J 8 bases short, with 14 bases between. Here the CDR3 DNA reads TGTGCCAGCAGTTCTCAGGGAGGAGAGGGCTACACCTTC. It yields the protein CASSSQGGEGYTF.

With regard to this clone: A much bigger clone sits one base away, suggesting this may be a read error. This rearrangement joins TRBV7-2 to TRBJ2-2, with D tentatively TRBD2 (6 bases). Trimming stripped 3 bases from V and 0 bases from J, with 8 bases between. CDR1 is SGHTA and CDR2 is FQGNSA in the germline V gene. The CDR3 consists of 15 residues. In nucleotides, the CDR3 is TGTGCCAGCAGCTTTAGCGGCCCGAACACCGGGGAGCTGTTTTTT. Translation gives CASSFSGPNTGELFF.

Of note for this clone: The sample contains more than one DNA sequence encoding this CDR3. V is TRBV9 and J is TRBJ2-1, with 8 positions matching TRBD1. CDR1 is SGDLS and CDR2 is YYNGEE in the germline V gene. The V and J ends lost 4 bases and 0 bases, in that order; junction bases with no gene match: 6. This CDR3 has 16 residues. The CDR3 nucleotides read TGTGCCAGCAGCCCCCGGGACAGGAGCTCCTACAATGAGCAGTTCTTC. The encoded protein is CASSPRDRSSYNEQFF.

The chain has TRBV4-1 and TRBJ2-7; possible D gene TRBD1, 5 bases. Germline values: CDR1 MGHRA, CDR2 YSYEKL. The CDR3 contains 15 residues. The V gene lost 4 bases and the J gene lost 0 bases, with 13 bases spanning the gap. The CDR3 DNA is TGCGCCAGCAGCCTATTCAGGGTGAGCTCCTACGAGCAGTACTTC. Translated: CASSLFRVSSYEQYF.

Concerning this clone: The same CDR3 also results from other DNA sequences found in this sample. This chain links TRBV7-9 with TRBJ2-1; TRBD2 aligns across 7 bases. V shed 3 bases and J 0 bases; nucleotides not matched to a gene: 2. Germline CDR1 and CDR2: SEHNR and FQNEAQ (reference sequence). The CDR3 spans 15 residues. CDR3 residues: CASSLRGSSYNEQFF. The CDR3, as DNA: TGTGCCAGCAGCTTGCGCGGGAGCTCCTACAATGAGCAGTTCTTC. Combining the CDR3 with reference TRBV7-9 and TRBJ2-1 gives the whole variable domain DTGVSQNPRHKITKRGQNVTFRCDPISEHNRLYWYRQTLGQGPEFLTYFQNEAQLEKSRLLSDRFSAERPKGSFSTLEIQRTEQGDSAMYLCASSLRGSSYNEQFFGPGTRLTVL.

V and J are TRBV5-1 and TRBJ1-6; 7 bases match TRBD1. The germline gives CDR1 SGHRS, CDR2 YFSETQ. CDR3 size: 16 residues. V dropped 2 bases and J dropped 5; count of bases not matched to a gene: 7. DNA of the CDR3: TGCGCCAGCAGCTTCAAGACAGGGTTAGATAATTCACCCCTCCACTTT. This encodes CASSFKTGLDNSPLHF.

The rearrangement links TRBV6-1 to TRBJ1-2, with 8 bases fitting TRBD1. Germline V gene lookup returns CDR1 MNHNS and CDR2 SASEGT. Losses at the gene ends were 4 bases for V and 2 bases for J; bases not matched to a gene: 6. This CDR3 comprises 15 residues. This CDR3 reads CASSVDRGLNYGYTF. Written as DNA, the CDR3 is TGTGCCAGCAGTGTCGACAGGGGCCTAAACTATGGCTACACCTTC.

A single count supports this clone. The chain carries TRBV7-2 and TRBJ1-6, with TRBD1 matching over 10 bases. The CDR3 is 17 residues long. Trimming at V came to 3 bases and at J to 0 bases, leaving 2 bases not matched to a gene. Germline CDR1 and CDR2: SGHTA and FQGNSA. CDR3 protein: CASSFRTGGSYNSPLHF. The DNA for the CDR3 is TGTGCCAGCAGCTTCCGGACAGGGGGCTCCTATAATTCACCCCTCCACTTT.

The rearrangement uses TRBV6-5 and TRBJ1-6, with TRBD1 as a possible D gene (6 bases). CDR1 is MNHEY and CDR2 is SVGAGI in the germline V gene. The CDR3 runs 15 residues. V gave up 0 bases and J gave up 10 bases, with 13 bases separating them. The CDR3 DNA reads as TGTGCCAGCAGTTACTCTTCACAGGGCCACTCACCCCTCCACTTT. Its protein is CASSYSSQGHSPLHF.

This sequence joins TRBV5-1 and TRBJ1-2; unclear D gene. The germline V and J ends were trimmed by 0 bases and 7 bases, with 7 bases remaining between them. This CDR3 comprises 12 residues. The germline gives CDR1 SGHRS, CDR2 YFSETQ. The CDR3, as DNA: TGCGCCAGCAGCTTGGGGGCTGGTGGCTACACCTTC. Translation gives CASSLGAGGYTF. The full variable domain, with the rest looked up from reference TRBV5-1 and TRBJ1-2, is KAGVTQTPRYLIKTRGQQVTLSCSPISGHRSVSWYQQTPGQGLQFLFEYFSETQRNKGNFPGRFSGRQFSNSRSEMNVSTLELGDSALYLCASSLGAGGYTFGSGTRLTVV.

The V gene is TRBV14, the J gene TRBJ2-3, with D uncertain. Between the trimmed V and J ends, which lost 1 base and 3 bases, there was a span of 14 bases. Germline V lookup: CDR1 SGHDN, CDR2 FVKESK. This CDR3 spans 16 amino acids. The CDR3 protein is CASSQALLRTTDTQYF. In DNA form, the CDR3 reads TGTGCCAGCAGCCAAGCCCTGTTACGAACGACAGATACGCAGTATTTT.

Comment on this clone: This specimen includes other DNA sequences encoding the same CDR3. The J gene is TRBJ2-3, the V gene TRBV5-1; possible D gene TRBD1, 6 bases. Trimming shortened V by 7 bases and J by 3 bases, and 9 bases separated the two germline ends. The CDR3 has 12 amino acids. The germline CDR1 and CDR2 sequences are SGHRS and YFSETQ. The CDR3 sequence: CASGQGTDTQYF. CDR3 DNA: TGCGCCAGCGGCCAGGGGACAGATACGCAGTATTTT.

The chain's CDR3 is CAIQFGTGTGANFSSNQPQHF. The DNA for the CDR3 is TGTGCCATACAGTTTGGAACCGGGACAGGGGCTAACTTTAGTAGCAATCAGCCCCAGCATTTT. The chain recombines TRBV27 with TRBJ1-5, with 10 bases matching TRBD1. The CDR3 contains 21 residues. Losses at the gene ends were 10 bases for V and 0 bases for J; bases not matched to a gene: 24. Germline CDR1 reads MNHEY; CDR2 reads SMNVEV (reference sequence).

The chain uses TRBV9 and TRBJ2-6, with D uncertain. The CDR3 contains 16 residues. V lost 4 bases, J lost 2 bases, and 13 bases lay in between. CDR1 and CDR2 (germline): SGDLS, YYNGEE. CDR3 coding DNA: TGTGCCAGCAGCTTCCAGACCGGACCTGGGGCCAACGTCCTGACTTTC. As protein: CASSFQTGPGANVLTF.

The chain recombines TRBV7-2 with TRBJ2-3; D not certain. Trimming cost V 2 bases and J 4 bases, with 7 bases left between them. The germline gives CDR1 SGHTA, CDR2 FQGNSA. This CDR3 contains 13 residues. The CDR3 sequence: CASSLLDSDTQYF. The CDR3, as DNA: TGTGCCAGCAGCTTATTGGATTCAGATACGCAGTATTTT.